This is a list of T cell receptor beta chains from one sample in a study of blood T cell repertoires in COVID-19. Repertoires were generated with immunoSEQ multiplex PCR, while TCRdb's copy carries only in-frame clones and drops some. The sample lists tens of thousands of clones, roughly nine tenths occurring once. Sequences were obtained from peripheral blood. These receptors came from an elderly man with acute or convalescent COVID-19. Each CDR3 is given without its conserved first and last residue. The order of the fields is V gene, J gene, CDR3 protein.

TRBV7-9,TRBJ1-2,ASSLALSGWDYGYT
TRBV28,TRBJ1-2,ASSLLMSNYGYT
TRBV19,TRBJ2-3,ASSSSGGTDTQY
TRBV5-1,TRBJ1-1,ASSPQGPNTEAF
TRBV3-1/TRBV3-2,TRBJ1-6,ASSQGANSPLH
TRBV7-9,TRBJ1-1,ASSQRSGDTEAF
TRBV6-6,TRBJ2-2,ASSEKGGTGELF
TRBV7-8,TRBJ1-5,ASSLSGGQPQH
TRBV10-1,TRBJ1-5,ASSIGTGDNQPQH
TRBV14,TRBJ1-4,ASSQEKGGENSTNEKLF
TRBV18,TRBJ2-6,ASSPPGGTLTGANVLT
TRBV9,TRBJ2-2,ASSPRTSGNTGELF
TRBV19,TRBJ1-2,ASSRKDSWFGYT
TRBV6-5,TRBJ2-7,ASSFLGPKGHEQY
TRBV27,TRBJ2-1,ASSSFLREARGEQF
TRBV18,TRBJ2-5,ASSPPLPPGPETQY
TRBV7-9,TRBJ1-2,ASSLGQGAYGYT
TRBV18,TRBJ2-7,ASSPLGAGSYEQY
TRBV23-1,TRBJ1-2,ASSQGTGIGYT
TRBV7-7,TRBJ2-5,ASSNGLAVYQETQY
TRBV6-4,TRBJ1-1,ASSDSSRGTEAF
TRBV3-1/TRBV3-2,TRBJ1-2,ASSLRRDYGYT
TRBV15,TRBJ1-1,ATSRDQARQKAF
TRBV30,TRBJ2-1,AWSLGQGANEQF
TRBV3-1/TRBV3-2,TRBJ2-1,ASSQGLASYNEQF
TRBV6-5,TRBJ2-7,ASSRQGLGEQY
TRBV4-1,TRBJ1-5,ASSQIPGDRQPQH
TRBV19,TRBJ1-1,ASSIFSGTEAF
TRBV25-1,TRBJ2-5,ASSEPRAGKETQY
TRBV3-1/TRBV3-2,TRBJ1-1,ASSHTTSGGTEAF
TRBV7-7,TRBJ2-5,ASSLGPGSQETQY
TRBV7-9,TRBJ1-1,ASSLVPTNTEAF
TRBV11-3,TRBJ2-1,ASSHPAASSYNEQF
TRBV3-1/TRBV3-2,TRBJ2-2,ASSQETGGGNTGELF
TRBV5-4,TRBJ1-2,ASSIPGTGGGGGYT
TRBV4-1,TRBJ2-5,ASSQGTGRIKTQY
TRBV3-1/TRBV3-2,TRBJ1-5,ASSQMVGHNQPQH
TRBV6-6,TRBJ1-2,ASSYFGTGDGYT
TRBV11-2,TRBJ2-5,ASSPPSGTQY